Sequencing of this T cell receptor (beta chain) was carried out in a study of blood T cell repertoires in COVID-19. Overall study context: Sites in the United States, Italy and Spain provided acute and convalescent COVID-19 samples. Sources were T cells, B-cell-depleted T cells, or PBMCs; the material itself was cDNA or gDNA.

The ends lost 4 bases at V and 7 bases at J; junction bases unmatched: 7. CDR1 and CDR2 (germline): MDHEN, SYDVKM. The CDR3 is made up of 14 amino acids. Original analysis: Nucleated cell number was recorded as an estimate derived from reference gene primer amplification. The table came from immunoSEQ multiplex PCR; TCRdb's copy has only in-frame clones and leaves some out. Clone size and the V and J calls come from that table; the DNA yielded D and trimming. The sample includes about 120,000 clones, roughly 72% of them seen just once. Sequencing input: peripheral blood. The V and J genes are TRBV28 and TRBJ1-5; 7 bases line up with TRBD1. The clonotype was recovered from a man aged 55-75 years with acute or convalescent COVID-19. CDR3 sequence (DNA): TGTGCCAGCAGTTCAATGACAGGGACCCAGCCCCAGCATTTT. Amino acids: CASSSMTGTQPQHF.